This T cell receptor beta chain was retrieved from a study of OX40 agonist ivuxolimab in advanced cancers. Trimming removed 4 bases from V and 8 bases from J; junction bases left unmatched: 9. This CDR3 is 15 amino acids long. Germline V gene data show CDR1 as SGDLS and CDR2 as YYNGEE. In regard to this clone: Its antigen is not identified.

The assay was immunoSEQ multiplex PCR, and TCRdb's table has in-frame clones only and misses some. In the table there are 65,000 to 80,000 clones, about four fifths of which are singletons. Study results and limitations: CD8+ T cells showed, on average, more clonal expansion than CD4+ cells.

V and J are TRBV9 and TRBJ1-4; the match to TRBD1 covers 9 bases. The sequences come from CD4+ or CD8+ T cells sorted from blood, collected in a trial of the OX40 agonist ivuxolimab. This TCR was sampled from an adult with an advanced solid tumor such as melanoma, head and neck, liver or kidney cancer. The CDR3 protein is CASSFTGTGIEKLFF. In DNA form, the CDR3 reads TGTGCCAGCAGCTTCACCGGGACAGGGATAGAAAAACTGTTTTTT.